The 25 T cell receptor beta chains presented below share a single source sample, sequenced in a study of human versus mouse CDR3 diversity and MHC coevolution. Some clones are missing from TCRdb's copy, which holds only in-frame ones; the method was immunoSEQ multiplex PCR. In the table there are tens of thousands of clones, approximately 92% of which are singletons. The specimen was naive CD4+ T cells from blood. Subset described: CD45RO-negative CD62L-positive naive CD4 T cells. The receptors shown here come from a person aged 25 to 69 in good health.

This clone occurred once. This sequence joins TRBV7-3 and TRBJ1-1; D is perhaps TRBD1 (5 bases). Per the germline V gene, CDR1 is SGHTA and CDR2 is FQGTGA. The ends were cut back, 3 bases at V and 7 bases at J, with 12 bases in the middle. The CDR3 has 13 residues. In DNA, the CDR3 is TGTGCCAGCAGCTTCAAAGGGGAGGGTGAAGCTTTCTTT. It encodes CASSFKGEGEAFF.

This chain uses TRBV5-5 with TRBJ1-3; D gene ambiguous. The CDR3 length is 12 residues. Per germline, CDR1 SGHKS and CDR2 YYEKEE (reference sequence). Trimming took 8 bases from V and 4 from J, leaving 10 bases between them. The CDR3: CASSMTGNTIYF. The DNA for the CDR3 is TGTGCCAGTAGTATGACAGGAAACACCATATATTTT.

The chain links TRBV7-6 to TRBJ2-4; 9 positions match TRBD2. The CDR3 is 14 residues long. CDR1 is SGHVS and CDR2 is FNYEAQ in the germline V gene. Trimming removed 0 bases from V and 9 bases from J; junction bases left unmatched: 3. The DNA for the CDR3 is TGTGCCAGCAGCTTAGCCGGGACTAGCCCCATTCAGTACTTC. Encoded protein: CASSLAGTSPIQYF.

The chain carries TRBV7-9 and TRBJ2-1; D call uncertain. The V gene lost 1 base and the J gene lost 9 bases, with 4 bases spanning the gap. This CDR3 has 11 residues. Germline loops: CDR1 SEHNR, CDR2 FQNEAQ (reference sequence). The CDR3 sequence: CASSLVSEQFF. Written as DNA, the CDR3 is TGTGCCAGCAGCTTAGTATCTGAGCAGTTCTTC.

A single count supports this clone. The chain links TRBV19 to TRBJ2-1; 8 bases align to TRBD1. With 4 bases clipped from V and 7 bases from J, the junction kept 6 bases outside the gene matches. The CDR3 is made up of 14 amino acids. The germline CDR1 and CDR2 sequences are LNHDA and SQIVND (reference sequence). The CDR3 sequence is CASSSQGARNEQFF. The CDR3 DNA reads TGTGCCAGTAGTAGCCAGGGGGCTCGTAATGAGCAGTTCTTC. The whole variable domain, filled in from reference TRBV19 and TRBJ2-1, reads DGGITQSPKYLFRKEGQNVTLSCEQNLNHDAMYWYRQDPGQGLRLIYYSQIVNDFQKGDIAEGYSVSREKKESFPLTVTSAQKNPTAFYLCASSSQGARNEQFFGPGTRLTVL.

This clone was seen more than once but under ten times. This sequence joins TRBV19 and TRBJ2-1, with 7 bases that match TRBD1. Germline CDR1 LNHDA, CDR2 SQIVND (reference sequence). Trimming removed 5 bases from V and 0 bases from J; junction bases left unmatched: 10. The CDR3 extends over 17 amino acids. The CDR3, as DNA: TGTGCCAGTAGTGGCGGACAGGCTCTGAGCTCCTACAATGAGCAGTTCTTC. Translated, it gives CASSGGQALSSYNEQFF.

The rearrangement links TRBV7-2 to TRBJ1-6; possible D gene TRBD1, 5 bases. The ends were cut back, 5 bases at V and 6 bases at J, with 14 bases in the middle. The CDR3 length is 15 residues. Germline V gene lookup returns CDR1 SGHTA and CDR2 FQGNSA. The CDR3 region has the DNA TGTGCCAGCAGCCCAGCCCGACAGCCTAATTCACCCCTCCACTTT. Translating it yields CASSPARQPNSPLHF. The variable domain in full, completed from reference TRBV7-2 and TRBJ1-6, reads GAGVSQSPSNKVTEKGKDVELRCDPISGHTALYWYRQSLGQGLEFLIYFQGNSAPDKSGLPSDRFSAERTGGSVSTLTIQRTQQEDSAVYLCASSPARQPNSPLHFGNGTRLTVT.

The chain employs TRBV10-3 and TRBJ2-1, with 10 nucleotides matching TRBD2. Germline V gives CDR1 ENHRY, CDR2 SYGVKD. The CDR3 extends over 16 amino acids. V gave up 3 bases and J gave up 6 bases; unmatched junction bases: 8. The CDR3 DNA follows: TGTGCCATCAGTGAACTAGCGGGAATAGGGATCAATGAGCAGTTCTTC. Translating it yields CAISELAGIGINEQFF.

The V gene is TRBV5-1, the J gene TRBJ2-3; TRBD2 matches 15 bases. The germline V gene encodes CDR1 SGHRS and CDR2 YFSETQ. The CDR3 loop spans 19 amino acids. With 3 bases clipped from V and 2 bases from J, the junction kept 10 bases outside the gene matches. The CDR3, as DNA: TGCGCCAGCAGCTCGGGACTAGCGGGGGGCACCGAGCTCACAGATACGCAGTATTTT. This gives the protein CASSSGLAGGTELTDTQYF.

This sequence joins TRBV5-1 and TRBJ1-1, with a tentative D call TRBD1 (6 bases). The CDR3 has 14 residues. Between the trimmed V and J ends, which lost 4 bases and 5 bases, there was a span of 15 bases. The germline gives CDR1 SGHRS, CDR2 YFSETQ. The chain's CDR3 is CASSTEQGMTEAFF. The CDR3 DNA sequence: TGCGCCAGCAGCACCGAACAGGGAATGACTGAAGCTTTCTTT.

This chain links TRBV29-1 with TRBJ1-1, with D unresolved. Germline assignment: CDR1 SQVTM and CDR2 ANQGSEA. The V and J ends lost 4 bases and 1 base respectively, with 7 bases between them. CDR3 length: 12 amino acids. This CDR3 reads CSVVGPNTEAFF. CDR3 DNA: TGCAGCGTTGTCGGTCCGAACACTGAAGCTTTCTTT.

This clone was observed a single time. The chain joins TRBV5-1 to TRBJ2-5; 8 bases line up with TRBD1. The CDR3 covers 13 residues. V dropped 2 bases and J dropped 5; count of bases not matched to a gene: 2. CDR1 and CDR2 (germline): SGHRS, YFSETQ. The CDR3 here is CASSFGQGETQYF. In DNA form, the CDR3 reads TGCGCCAGCAGCTTCGGACAGGGCGAGACCCAGTACTTC.

A note on this clone: At one boundary the junction diverges from the germline segment, which might be a read error. The chain links TRBV11-3 to TRBJ2-7; tentative D call: TRBD2 (5 bases). The CDR3 is 13 residues long. The germline V gene has CDR1 SGHNT and CDR2 YENEEA. CDR3 protein: CVSSLTGSYEQYF. The CDR3 bases are TGTGTCAGCAGCTTAACGGGGTCCTACGAGCAGTACTTC.

The V gene is TRBV23-1, the J gene TRBJ1-1; D is undetermined. TRBV23-1 is labeled an ORF, and its function is uncertain. Trimming shortened V by 0 bases and J by 5 bases, and 16 bases separated the two germline ends. The CDR3 contains 16 residues. CDR3 sequence: CASSQSDSTRMTEAFF. CDR3 sequence (DNA): TGCGCCAGCAGTCAATCTGACTCCACCCGAATGACTGAAGCTTTCTTT.

The rearrangement joins TRBV5-4 to TRBJ2-1; 8 bases are shared with TRBD2. CDR1 and CDR2 (germline): SGHNT, YYREEE (reference sequence). V was clipped by 0 bases and J by 7 bases; unmatched bases: 9. The CDR3 is 16 residues long. DNA for the CDR3: TGTGCCAGCAGCTTGGGGGCGGGGGGCCTTGGAAATGAGCAGTTCTTC. It encodes CASSLGAGGLGNEQFF.

The chain uses TRBV9 and TRBJ2-2; 9 positions match TRBD2. CDR3 length equals 16 residues. After removal of 4 bases from V and 7 bases from J, the junction contained 11 bases not matched to a gene. CDR1 and CDR2 from the germline V gene are SGDLS and YYNGEE. The CDR3 sequence: CASSPYTSGFGGELFF. In DNA form, the CDR3 reads TGTGCCAGCAGCCCTTACACTAGCGGGTTTGGCGGGGAGCTGTTTTTT.

CDR3: CASSPYLGGQGEQYF. CDR3 in DNA: TGTGCCAGCAGCCCATACCTTGGAGGGCAAGGCGAGCAGTACTTC. V is TRBV5-4 and J is TRBJ2-7; D may be TRBD2 (6 bases). The V end lost 4 bases, the J end lost 6 bases, and 20 bases lay between the germline ends. This CDR3 spans 15 amino acids. CDR1 and CDR2 from the germline V gene are SGHNT and YYREEE (reference sequence).

V gene TRBV28 combines with J gene TRBJ2-5; D unclear. TRBJ2-7 matches the DNA end more closely, so the J call is doubtful. CDR1 is MDHEN and CDR2 is SYDVKM in the germline V gene. The CDR3 has 15 amino acids. The CDR3 DNA reads TGTGCCAGCAGTTCCCCCCCTGGTGAGCCTCGCGAGCAGTACTTC. Translating gives CASSSPPGEPREQYF.

The chain combines TRBV25-1 with TRBJ1-1; 7 nucleotides match TRBD1. Germline assignment: CDR1 MGHDK and CDR2 SYGVNS. The CDR3 spans 13 residues. V lost 6 bases, J lost 0 bases, and 1 base stayed unmatched. CDR3 loop: CASRGQVNTEAFF. The CDR3 DNA sequence: TGTGCCAGCAGAGGACAGGTGAACACTGAAGCTTTCTTT.

The chain combines TRBV6-1 with TRBJ2-7; tentative D call: TRBD2 (5 bases). With 7 bases removed from V and 3 bases from J, the gap between germline ends came to 10 bases. The CDR3 consists of 12 residues. Germline V gene sequence: CDR1 MNHNS, CDR2 SASEGT. The CDR3 DNA sequence: TGTGCCAGCACAGTGGGGAGCTACGAGCAGTACTTC. As protein: CASTVGSYEQYF.

The chain links TRBV11-2 to TRBJ2-3; TRBD2 is a possible D gene (6 bases). This CDR3 has 12 amino acids. The germline CDR1 and CDR2 sequences are SGHAT and FQNNGV. V lost 8 bases to trimming and J lost 5 bases, with 11 bases between them. CDR3 in amino acids: CASGGYVDTQYF. CDR3 DNA sequence: TGTGCCAGCGGGGGGTATGTAGATACGCAGTATTTT. The whole variable domain, remainder taken from reference TRBV11-2 and TRBJ2-3, is EAGVAQSPRYKIIEKRQSVAFWCNPISGHATLYWYQQILGQGPKLLIQFQNNGVVDDSQLPKDRFSAERLKGVDSTLKIQPAKLEDSAVYLCASGGYVDTQYFGPGTRLTVL.

This chain uses TRBV9 with TRBJ2-3; D possibly corresponds to TRBD1 (6 bases). Looked up from germline, CDR1 is SGDLS and CDR2 is YYNGEE. The V gene lost 4 bases and the J gene lost 3 bases, with 12 bases spanning the gap. The CDR3 totals 14 residues. The CDR3, as DNA: TGTGCCAGCAGCATTTCCGGGACAACAGATACGCAGTATTTT. Translated, it gives CASSISGTTDTQYF. The whole variable domain, remainder taken from reference TRBV9 and TRBJ2-3, is DSGVTQTPKHLITATGQRVTLRCSPRSGDLSVYWYQQSLDQGLQFLIQYYNGEERAKGNILERFSAQQFPDLHSELNLSSLELGDSALYFCASSISGTTDTQYFGPGTRLTVL.

V and J are TRBV10-3 and TRBJ2-5, with 12 bases fitting TRBD2. The end of the DNA fits TRBJ2-7 better, so the J call may be wrong. This CDR3 region has 14 residues. From germline, CDR1 is ENHRY and CDR2 SYGVKD. This chain's CDR3 is CAINRLAGDYEQYF. CDR3 coding DNA: TGTGCCATCAACCGACTAGCGGGGGACTACGAGCAGTACTTC.

The chain recombines TRBV7-9 with TRBJ2-5; maybe TRBD1 (5 bases). Between the trimmed V and J ends, which lost 2 bases and 3 bases, there was a span of 7 bases. Germline V gene lookup returns CDR1 SEHNR and CDR2 FQNEAQ (reference sequence). CDR3 length equals 13 residues. The CDR3 DNA reads TGTGCCAGCAGCTTAATCAGGGAAGAGACCCAGTACTTC. Its protein is CASSLIREETQYF.

The chain carries TRBV5-1 and TRBJ2-1; 11 nucleotides align to TRBD2. Trimming cost V 1 base and J 8 bases; bases outside gene matches: 5. The CDR3 loop spans 15 amino acids. CDR1 is SGHRS, CDR2 YFSETQ, per germline. The CDR3 loop reads CASSLLAGGYDEQFF. CDR3 bases: TGCGCCAGCAGCTTGTTAGCGGGGGGGTACGATGAGCAGTTCTTC.